This T cell receptor beta chain was sequenced in a study of OX40 agonist ivuxolimab in advanced cancers. About the investigation overall: The costimulatory receptor OX40 (CD134) was targeted by ivuxolimab, a fully human IgG2 agonistic monoclonal antibody. Intravenous ivuxolimab was administered to patients every 2 weeks at six dose levels: 0.01, 0.1, 0.3, 1.5, 3 and 10 mg/kg. Among the roughly 50 dose-escalation patients, some 20 had hepatocellular carcinoma, 15 or so melanoma, 9 renal cell carcinoma and 9 head and neck cancer. In the dose-escalation cohort, around four fifths of patients were male, and the mean age was approximately 60 years with a range of roughly 20 to 80. Prior anti-PD-1, anti-PD-L1 or anti-CTLA-4 therapy was permitted, and about 40% of dose-escalation patients had received checkpoint inhibitors. Three dose-escalation patients achieved partial responses, one with hepatocellular carcinoma and two with cutaneous melanoma. The point of sequencing TCRbeta in the periphery was to test whether ivuxolimab changed TCR sequence diversity and drove clonal T-cell expansion. The monotherapy dose-escalation portion (N ≈ 56 patients) of the phase I ivuxolimab trial is reported in the paper. The research as a whole found: At doses of 0.1 to 3.0 mg/kg, clonal expansion of both CD4+ and CD8+ T cells in blood was seen between baseline and week 6. In the 0.1-3.0 mg/kg groups, partial responders were among the patients with the lowest normalized peripheral clonal expansion, particularly in CD8+ T cells. Which antigens the clonally expanded peripheral T cells were specific for was not determined. Low levels of normalized T-cell clonal expansion were also seen in some nonresponding patients. On average, CD8+ T cells showed more expanded clones than CD4+ T cells after ivuxolimab.

The CDR3 starts with the cysteine, ends with the phenylalanine, and has 16 residues. Only the CDR3 portion is preserved as DNA: 48 bases, with reading frame beginning at the first base. As encoded in the germline V gene, CDR1 is SGHRS while CDR2 is YFSETQ. V is reduced by 3 bases and J by 3 bases, leaving a spacing of 19 bases between them. Genomic DNA was isolated from the sorted cells so that the TCRbeta CDR3 region could be sequenced. The immunoSEQ Assay was used to sequence the TCRbeta CDR3 regions. TCRdb's version of the immuneACCESS table is confined to in-frame rearrangements and falls short of the full clone set. An unresolved V gene accounts for under half of the shortfall where checked; the remainder is of unknown origin. A total of roughly 42,000 clones appear in this sample, roughly 86% of them only once. The ten top clones hold approximately 15% of the sample. The trial excluded patients who had a history of autoimmune disease or were on systemic immunosuppression. Peripheral blood for TCR sequencing was collected from all dose cohorts at baseline, on cycle 4 day 1, and on cycle 7 day 1. The samples were drawn from a first-in-human, open-label, multicenter phase I dose-escalation trial of ivuxolimab. The trial enrolled adults with locally advanced or metastatic head and neck squamous cell, hepatocellular, melanoma or renal cell carcinoma. Before TCR sequencing, CD4+ T cells and CD8+ T cells from peripheral blood were sorted into separate populations.

In the case of this clone: It has no known antigen specificity. No per-base quality is available; no much larger clone lies one base away.

The source was CD4+ or CD8+ T cells sorted from blood, collected in a trial of the OX40 agonist ivuxolimab. The source is an adult with an advanced solid tumor such as melanoma, head and neck, liver or kidney cancer. In this chain, TRBV5-1 is recombined with TRBJ2-7, and TRBD1 may be the D gene, going by 7 matching bases. CDR3 protein: CASSWGGTAAFYEQYF. In nucleotides, the sequence is TGCGCCAGCAGCTGGGGCGGGACAGCCGCTTTCTACGAGCAGTACTTC.